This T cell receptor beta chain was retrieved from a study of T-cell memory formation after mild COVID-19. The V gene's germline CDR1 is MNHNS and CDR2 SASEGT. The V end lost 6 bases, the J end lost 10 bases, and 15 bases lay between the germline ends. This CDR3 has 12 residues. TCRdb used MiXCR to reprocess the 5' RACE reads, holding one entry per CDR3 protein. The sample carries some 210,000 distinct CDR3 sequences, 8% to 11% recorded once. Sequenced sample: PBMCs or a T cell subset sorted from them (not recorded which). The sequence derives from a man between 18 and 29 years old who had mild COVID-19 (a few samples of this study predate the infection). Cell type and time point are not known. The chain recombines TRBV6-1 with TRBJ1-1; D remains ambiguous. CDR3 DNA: TGTGCCAGCAGGGATACACGGGAGGGAGCTTTCTTT. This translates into CASRDTREGAFF.